Below, one T cell receptor (beta chain) is given with its context. The target antigen is unknown. The entry originates in a study of cytomegalovirus exposure and HLA in healthy donors. Overall study: The roughly 120 validation repertoires, a later analysis reported, used the same platform as the approximately 630 first-cohort repertoires. Study-wide results and caveats: The study recorded 160 or so TCR beta chains that were cytomegalovirus-associated.

Produced via immunoSEQ multiplex PCR; TCRdb's table is partial and in-frame only. The sample records about 84,000 clones, roughly 93% being singletons. CDR1 and CDR2 from the germline V gene are SGHDN and FVKESK. CDR3 length: 15 amino acids. The trim removed 1 base at V and 4 bases at J, leaving 2 bases unmatched. The TCR originated in a man under 40 in good health and CMV-seronegative. J is TRBJ2-1 and V is TRBV14, with 9 bases aligning to TRBD2. Sequencing was performed on PBMCs. CDR3 in amino acids: CASSQALAGYNEQFF. The CDR3 DNA follows: TGTGCCAGCAGCCAAGCCCTAGCGGGATACAATGAGCAGTTCTTC. Looking up the rest from reference TRBV14 and TRBJ2-1 gives the full variable domain: EAGVTQFPSHSVIEKGQTVTLRCDPISGHDNLYWYRRVMGKEIKFLLHFVKESKQDESGMPNNRFLAERTGGTYSTLKVQPAELEDSGVYFCASSQALAGYNEQFFGPGTRLTVL.